This T cell receptor (beta chain) was retrieved from a study of blood T cell repertoires in COVID-19. Turning to the study itself: The United States, Italy and Spain supplied acute and convalescent COVID-19 samples. PBMCs, B-cell-depleted T cells, or T cells provided the cDNA or gDNA that made up the material.

Recruitment covered 25 or so US areas and drew participants whose ages spanned about 18 to 100 years. Produced via immunoSEQ multiplex PCR; TCRdb's table is partial and in-frame only. The profile shows approximately 200,000 clones, roughly 87% of them singletons. CDR3 size: 15 residues. Per the germline V gene, CDR1 is MGHRA and CDR2 is YSYEKL. Trimming took 3 bases from V and 9 from J, leaving 18 bases between them. The sequenced sample consisted of PBMCs or T cells enriched from blood (not recorded which). This receptor was taken from a woman in her 30s who had recovered from COVID-19. This sequence joins TRBV4-1 and TRBJ1-5, with a possible D match to TRBD1 (5 bases). In DNA form, the CDR3 reads TGCGCCAGCAGCCAGAAGACCGGGGGTCGATGGCCCCAGCATTTT. The encoded protein is CASSQKTGGRWPQHF.